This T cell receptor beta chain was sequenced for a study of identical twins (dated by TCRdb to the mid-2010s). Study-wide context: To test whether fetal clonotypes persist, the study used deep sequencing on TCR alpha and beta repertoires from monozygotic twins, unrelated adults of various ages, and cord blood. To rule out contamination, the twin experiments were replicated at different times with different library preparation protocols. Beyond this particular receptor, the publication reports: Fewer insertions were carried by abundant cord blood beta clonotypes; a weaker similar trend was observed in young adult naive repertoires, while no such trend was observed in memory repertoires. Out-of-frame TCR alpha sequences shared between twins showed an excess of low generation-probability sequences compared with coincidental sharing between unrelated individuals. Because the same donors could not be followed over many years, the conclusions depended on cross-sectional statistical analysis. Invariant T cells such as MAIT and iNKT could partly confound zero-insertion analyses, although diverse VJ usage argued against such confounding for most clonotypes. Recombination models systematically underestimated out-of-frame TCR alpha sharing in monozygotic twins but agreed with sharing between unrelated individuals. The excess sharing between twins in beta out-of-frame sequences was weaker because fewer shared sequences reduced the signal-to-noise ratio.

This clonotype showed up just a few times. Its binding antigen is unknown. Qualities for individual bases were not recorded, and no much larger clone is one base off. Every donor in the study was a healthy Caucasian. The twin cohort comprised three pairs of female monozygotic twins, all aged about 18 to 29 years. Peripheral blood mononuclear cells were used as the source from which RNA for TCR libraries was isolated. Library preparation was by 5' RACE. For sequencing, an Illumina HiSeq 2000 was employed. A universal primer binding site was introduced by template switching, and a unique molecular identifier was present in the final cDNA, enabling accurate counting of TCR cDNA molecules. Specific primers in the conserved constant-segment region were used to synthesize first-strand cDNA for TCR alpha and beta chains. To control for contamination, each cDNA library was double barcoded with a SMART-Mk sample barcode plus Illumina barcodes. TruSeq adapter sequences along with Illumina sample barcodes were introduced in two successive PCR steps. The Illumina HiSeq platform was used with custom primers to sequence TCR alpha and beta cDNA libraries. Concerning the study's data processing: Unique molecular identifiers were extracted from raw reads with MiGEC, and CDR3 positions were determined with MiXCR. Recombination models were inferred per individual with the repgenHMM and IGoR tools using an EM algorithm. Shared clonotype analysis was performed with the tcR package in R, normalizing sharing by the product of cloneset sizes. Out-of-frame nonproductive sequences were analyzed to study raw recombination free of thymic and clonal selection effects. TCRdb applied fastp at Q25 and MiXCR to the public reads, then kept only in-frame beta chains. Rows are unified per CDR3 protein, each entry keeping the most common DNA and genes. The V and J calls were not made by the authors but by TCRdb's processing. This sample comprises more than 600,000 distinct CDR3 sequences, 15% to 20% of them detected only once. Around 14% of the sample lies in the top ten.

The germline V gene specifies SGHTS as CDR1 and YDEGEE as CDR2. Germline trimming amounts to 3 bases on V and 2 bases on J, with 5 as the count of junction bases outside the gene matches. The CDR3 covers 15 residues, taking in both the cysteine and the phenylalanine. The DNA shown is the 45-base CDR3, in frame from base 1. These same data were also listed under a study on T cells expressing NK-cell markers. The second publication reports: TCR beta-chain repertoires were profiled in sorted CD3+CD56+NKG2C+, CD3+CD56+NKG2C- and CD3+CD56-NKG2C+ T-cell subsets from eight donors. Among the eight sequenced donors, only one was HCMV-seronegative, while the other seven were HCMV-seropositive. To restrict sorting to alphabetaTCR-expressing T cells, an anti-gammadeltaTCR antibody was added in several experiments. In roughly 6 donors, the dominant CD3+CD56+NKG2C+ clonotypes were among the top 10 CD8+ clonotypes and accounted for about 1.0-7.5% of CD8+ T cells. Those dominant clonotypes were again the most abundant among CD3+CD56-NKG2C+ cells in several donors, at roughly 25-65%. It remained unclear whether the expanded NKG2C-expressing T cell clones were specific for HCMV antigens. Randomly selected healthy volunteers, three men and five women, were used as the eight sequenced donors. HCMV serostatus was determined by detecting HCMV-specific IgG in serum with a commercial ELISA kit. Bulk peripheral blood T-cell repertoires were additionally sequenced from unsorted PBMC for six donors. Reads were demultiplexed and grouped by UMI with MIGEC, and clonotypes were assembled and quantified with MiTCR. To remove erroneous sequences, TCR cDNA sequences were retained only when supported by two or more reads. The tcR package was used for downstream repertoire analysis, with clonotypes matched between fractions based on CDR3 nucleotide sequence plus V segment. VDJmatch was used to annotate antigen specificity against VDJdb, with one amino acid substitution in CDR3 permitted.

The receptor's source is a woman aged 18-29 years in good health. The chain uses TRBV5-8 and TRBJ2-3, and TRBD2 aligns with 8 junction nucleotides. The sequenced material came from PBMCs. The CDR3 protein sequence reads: CASSSAGGLTDTQYF. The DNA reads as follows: TGTGCCAGCAGCTCTGCGGGGGGCCTCACAGATACGCAGTATTTT.